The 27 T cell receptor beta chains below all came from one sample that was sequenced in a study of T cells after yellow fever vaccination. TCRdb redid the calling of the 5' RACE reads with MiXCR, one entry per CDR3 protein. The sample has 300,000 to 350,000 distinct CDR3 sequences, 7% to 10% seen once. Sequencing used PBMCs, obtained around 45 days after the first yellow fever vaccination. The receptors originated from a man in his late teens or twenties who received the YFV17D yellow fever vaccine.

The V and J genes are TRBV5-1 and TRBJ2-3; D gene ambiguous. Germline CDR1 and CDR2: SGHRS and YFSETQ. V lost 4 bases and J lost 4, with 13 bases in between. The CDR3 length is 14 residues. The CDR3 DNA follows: TGCGCCAGCAGCCAGACTGGCGTCTCAGATACGCAGTATTTT. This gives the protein CASSQTGVSDTQYF.

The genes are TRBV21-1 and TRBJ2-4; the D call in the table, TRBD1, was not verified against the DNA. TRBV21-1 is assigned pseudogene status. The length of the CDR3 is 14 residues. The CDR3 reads CASMPGEAKNIQYF. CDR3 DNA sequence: TGTGCCAGCATGCCAGGGGAGGCCAAAAACATTCAGTACTTC.

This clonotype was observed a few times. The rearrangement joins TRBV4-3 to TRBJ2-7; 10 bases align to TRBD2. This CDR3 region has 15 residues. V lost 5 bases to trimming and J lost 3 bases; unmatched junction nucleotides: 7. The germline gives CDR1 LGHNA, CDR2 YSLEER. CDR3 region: CASSLAGGQNYEQYV. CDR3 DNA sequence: TGCGCCAGCAGCTTAGCGGGGGGCCAGAACTACGAGCAGTACGTC.

In DNA form, the CDR3 reads TGTGCCAGCAGCTCCTCGGACAGGGTGTTCCAGGGCGAGCAGTACGTC. This translates into CASSSSDRVFQGEQYV. This sequence joins TRBV5-4 and TRBJ2-7; 8 bases match TRBD1. V was pared by 3 bases and J by 6 bases, with 14 bases of the junction left unmatched. Germline-derived CDR1 and CDR2 are SGHNT and YYREEE (reference sequence). This CDR3 is 16 amino acids long.

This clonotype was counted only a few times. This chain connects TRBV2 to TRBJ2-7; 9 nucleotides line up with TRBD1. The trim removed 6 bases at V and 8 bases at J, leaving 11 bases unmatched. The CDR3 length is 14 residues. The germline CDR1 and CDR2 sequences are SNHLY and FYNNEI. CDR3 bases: TGTGCCAGCAGCGCCGGGACAGGGACTACGAAGCAGTACTTC. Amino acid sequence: CASSAGTGTTKQYF.

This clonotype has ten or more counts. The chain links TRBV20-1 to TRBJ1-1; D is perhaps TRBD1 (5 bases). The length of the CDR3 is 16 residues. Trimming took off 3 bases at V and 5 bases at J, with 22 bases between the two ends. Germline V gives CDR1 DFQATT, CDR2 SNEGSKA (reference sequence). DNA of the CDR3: TGCAGTGCTAGCCCGACAGACCTCTCCCGGGGAACTGAAGCTTTCTTT. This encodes CSASPTDLSRGTEAFF.

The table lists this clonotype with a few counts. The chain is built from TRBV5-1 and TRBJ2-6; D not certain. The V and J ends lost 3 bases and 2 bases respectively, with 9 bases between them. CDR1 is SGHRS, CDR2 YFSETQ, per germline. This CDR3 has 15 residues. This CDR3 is CASSSTGPGANVLTF. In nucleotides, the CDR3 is TGCGCCAGCAGCTCCACGGGCCCTGGGGCCAACGTCCTGACTTTC.

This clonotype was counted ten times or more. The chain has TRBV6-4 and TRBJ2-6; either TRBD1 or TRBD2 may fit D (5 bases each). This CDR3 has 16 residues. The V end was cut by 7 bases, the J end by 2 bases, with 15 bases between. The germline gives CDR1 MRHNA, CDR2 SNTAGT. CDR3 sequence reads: CASTSRDGTGANVLTF. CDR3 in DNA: TGTGCCAGCACTAGTCGGGACGGAACTGGGGCCAACGTCCTGACTTTC.

The CDR3 loop reads CASSSTTGELFF. CDR3 bases: TGTGCCAGCAGCTCTACGACCGGGGAGCTGTTTTTT. The chain employs TRBV5-6 and TRBJ2-2; D call uncertain. CDR1 and CDR2 (germline): SGHDT, YYEEEE. V dropped 3 bases and J dropped 5 bases, with 5 bases sitting between them. CDR3 length equals 12 residues. The whole variable domain, remainder taken from reference TRBV5-6 and TRBJ2-2, is DAGVTQSPTHLIKTRGQQVTLRCSPKSGHDTVSWYQQALGQGPQFIFQYYEEEERQRGNFPDRFSGHQFPNYSSELNVNALLLGDSALYLCASSSTTGELFFGEGSRLTVL.

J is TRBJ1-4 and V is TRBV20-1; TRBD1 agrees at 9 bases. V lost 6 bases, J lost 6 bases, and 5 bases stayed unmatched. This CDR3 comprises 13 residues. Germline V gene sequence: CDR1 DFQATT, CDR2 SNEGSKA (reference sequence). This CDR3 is CSARDREYEKLFF. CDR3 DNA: TGCAGTGCCAGGGACAGGGAGTATGAAAAACTGTTTTTT.

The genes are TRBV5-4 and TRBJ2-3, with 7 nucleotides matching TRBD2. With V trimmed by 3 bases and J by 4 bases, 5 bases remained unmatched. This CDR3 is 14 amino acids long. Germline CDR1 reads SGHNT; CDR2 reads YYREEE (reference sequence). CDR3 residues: CASSSRLASDTQYF. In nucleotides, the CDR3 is TGTGCCAGCAGCTCACGACTAGCCTCAGATACGCAGTATTTT.

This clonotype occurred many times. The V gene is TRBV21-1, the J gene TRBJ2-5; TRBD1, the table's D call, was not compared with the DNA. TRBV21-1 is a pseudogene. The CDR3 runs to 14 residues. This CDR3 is CASSRLGPQETQYF. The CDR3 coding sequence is TGTGCCAGCAGCCGCCTGGGACCTCAAGAGACCCAGTACTTC.

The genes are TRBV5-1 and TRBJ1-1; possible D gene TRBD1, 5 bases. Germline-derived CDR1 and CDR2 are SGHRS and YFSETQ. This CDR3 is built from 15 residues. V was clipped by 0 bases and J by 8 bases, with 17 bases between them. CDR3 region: CASSLVGEGSPEAFF. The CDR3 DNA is TGCGCCAGCAGCTTGGTGGGGGAAGGATCCCCCGAAGCTTTCTTT.

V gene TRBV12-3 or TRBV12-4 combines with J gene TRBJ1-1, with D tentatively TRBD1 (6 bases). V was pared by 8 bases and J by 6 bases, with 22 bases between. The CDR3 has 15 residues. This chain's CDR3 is CASGGGGVGRSEAFF. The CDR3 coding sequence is TGTGCCAGCGGTGGAGGGGGAGTTGGAAGGTCTGAAGCTTTCTTT.

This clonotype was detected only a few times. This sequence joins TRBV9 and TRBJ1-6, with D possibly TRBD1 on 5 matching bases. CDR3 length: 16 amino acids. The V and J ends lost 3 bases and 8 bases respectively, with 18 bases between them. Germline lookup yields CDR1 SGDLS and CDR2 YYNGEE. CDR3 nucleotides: TGTGCCAGCAGCGCCAGTGGGACTAATCTGTATTCACCCCTCCACTTT. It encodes CASSASGTNLYSPLHF. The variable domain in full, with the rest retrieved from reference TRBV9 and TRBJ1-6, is DSGVTQTPKHLITATGQRVTLRCSPRSGDLSVYWYQQSLDQGLQFLIQYYNGEERAKGNILERFSAQQFPDLHSELNLSSLELGDSALYFCASSASGTNLYSPLHFGNGTRLTVT.

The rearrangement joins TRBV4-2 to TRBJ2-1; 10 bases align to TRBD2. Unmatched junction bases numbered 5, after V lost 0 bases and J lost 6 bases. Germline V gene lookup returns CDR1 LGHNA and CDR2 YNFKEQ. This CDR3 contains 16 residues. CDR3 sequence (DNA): TGTGCCAGCAGCCAAGACGGGCTAGCGGGGGTCAATGAGCAGTTCTTC. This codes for CASSQDGLAGVNEQFF.

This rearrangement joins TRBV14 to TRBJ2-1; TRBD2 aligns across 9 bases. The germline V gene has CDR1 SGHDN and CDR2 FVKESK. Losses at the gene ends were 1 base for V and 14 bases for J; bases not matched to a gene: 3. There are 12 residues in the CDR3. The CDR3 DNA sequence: TGTGCCAGCAGCCAAGCCGGGACTAGCAAGTTCTTC. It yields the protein CASSQAGTSKFF.

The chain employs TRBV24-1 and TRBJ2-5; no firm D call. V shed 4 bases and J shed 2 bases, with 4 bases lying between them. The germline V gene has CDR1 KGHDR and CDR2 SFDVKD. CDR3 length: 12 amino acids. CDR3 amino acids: CATSDLQETQYF. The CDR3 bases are TGTGCCACCAGTGACCTACAAGAGACCCAGTACTTC.

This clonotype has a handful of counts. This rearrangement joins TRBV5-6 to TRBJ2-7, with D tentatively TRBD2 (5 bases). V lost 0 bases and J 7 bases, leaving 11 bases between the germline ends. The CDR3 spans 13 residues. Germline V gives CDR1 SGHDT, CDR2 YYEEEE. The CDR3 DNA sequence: TGTGCCAGCAGCTTGGTCGCGGGCGGTGAGCAGTACGTC. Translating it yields CASSLVAGGEQYV.

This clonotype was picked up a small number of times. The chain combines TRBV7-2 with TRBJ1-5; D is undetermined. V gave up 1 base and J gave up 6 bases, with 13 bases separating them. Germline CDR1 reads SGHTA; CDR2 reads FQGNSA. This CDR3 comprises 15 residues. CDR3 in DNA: TGTGCCAGCAGCTTAGAGCTGGGGTGGTCTCAGCCCCAGCATTTT. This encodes CASSLELGWSQPQHF.

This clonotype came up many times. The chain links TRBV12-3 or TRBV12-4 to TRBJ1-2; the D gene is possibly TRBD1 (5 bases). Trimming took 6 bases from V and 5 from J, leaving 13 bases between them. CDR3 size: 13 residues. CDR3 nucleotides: TGTGCCAGCAGCCCAGGGACGGATTATGGCTACACCTTC. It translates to CASSPGTDYGYTF.

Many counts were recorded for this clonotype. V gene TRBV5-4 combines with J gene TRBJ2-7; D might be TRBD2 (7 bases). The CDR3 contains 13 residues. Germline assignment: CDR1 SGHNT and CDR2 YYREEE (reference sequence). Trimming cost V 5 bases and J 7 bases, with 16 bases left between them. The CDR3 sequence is CASSLRGGGEQYV. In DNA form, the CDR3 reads TGTGCCAGCAGTCTGCGAGGGGGGGGTGAGCAGTACGTC.

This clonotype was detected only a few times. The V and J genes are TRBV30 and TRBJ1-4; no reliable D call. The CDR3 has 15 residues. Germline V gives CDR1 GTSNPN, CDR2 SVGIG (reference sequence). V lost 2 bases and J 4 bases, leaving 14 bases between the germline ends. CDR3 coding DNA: TGTGCCTGGAGTCTACCAGTGAAGCATAATGAAAAACTGTTTTTT. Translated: CAWSLPVKHNEKLFF.

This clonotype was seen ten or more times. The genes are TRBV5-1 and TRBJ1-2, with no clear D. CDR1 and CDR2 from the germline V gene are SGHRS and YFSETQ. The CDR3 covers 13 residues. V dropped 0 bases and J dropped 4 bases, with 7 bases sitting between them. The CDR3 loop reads CASSLGRAYGYTF. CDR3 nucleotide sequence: TGCGCCAGCAGCTTGGGACGGGCCTATGGCTACACCTTC.

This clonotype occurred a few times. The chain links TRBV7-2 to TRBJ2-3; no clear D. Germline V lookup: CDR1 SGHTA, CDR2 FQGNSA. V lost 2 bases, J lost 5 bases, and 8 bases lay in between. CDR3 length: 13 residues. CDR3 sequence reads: CASSLMSRDTQYF. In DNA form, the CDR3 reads TGTGCCAGCAGCTTAATGAGTCGAGATACGCAGTATTTT.

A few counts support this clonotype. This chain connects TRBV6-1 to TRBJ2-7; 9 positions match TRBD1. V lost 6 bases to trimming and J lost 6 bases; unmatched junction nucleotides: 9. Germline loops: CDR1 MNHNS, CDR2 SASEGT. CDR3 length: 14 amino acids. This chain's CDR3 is CASRRTGAIFEQYV. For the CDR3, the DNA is TGTGCCAGCAGAAGGACAGGGGCGATTTTCGAGCAGTACGTC.

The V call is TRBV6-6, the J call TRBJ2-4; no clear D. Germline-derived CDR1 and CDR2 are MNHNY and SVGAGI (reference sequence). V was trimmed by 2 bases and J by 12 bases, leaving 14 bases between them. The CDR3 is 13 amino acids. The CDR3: CASSYGSRFAQYF. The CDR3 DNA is TGTGCCAGCAGTTACGGTAGTCGGTTCGCTCAGTACTTC.